These T cell receptor beta chains were read from a single sample in a study of T-cell reconstitution after alpha-beta-depleted transplantation in children. One entry per CDR3 protein, called by TCRdb with MiXCR from the PCR reads. The data hold approximately 6,300 distinct CDR3 sequences, with around 15% observed a single time. The specimen was PBMCs, mostly from graft donor cells, collected 180 days after TCRalphabeta/CD19-depleted stem cell transplant. These receptors were taken from a patient under 10 years old who had a stem cell transplant for inherited bone marrow failure, so the T cells may come from the graft donor. Both conserved end residues are part of each CDR3. The D gene is left open where the match is weak. A row's size may be missing; if present it is once, few, many or a size class.

V gene	D gene	clone size	J gene	CDR3 protein	CDR3 DNA
TRBV28	-	many	TRBJ2-7	CASSLNSYEQYF	TGTGCCAGCAGTCTCAACTCCTACGAGCAGTACTTC
TRBV7-9	TRBD1	many	TRBJ2-6	CALLRGQGNSGANVLTF	TGTGCCCTCCTAAGAGGACAGGGGAATTCTGGGGCCAACGTCCTGACTTTC
TRBV20-1	-	many	TRBJ1-1	CSAKGRTEAFF	TGCAGTGCTAAAGGGAGAACTGAAGCTTTCTTT
TRBV28	-	many	TRBJ2-1	CASSPSYNEQFF	TGTGCCAGCAGTCCGAGTTACAATGAGCAGTTCTTC
TRBV4-1	TRBD2	many	TRBJ2-1	CASSQAGRPYNEQFF	TGCGCCAGCAGCCAAGCCGGGAGGCCTTACAATGAGCAGTTCTTC
TRBV7-9	TRBD2	many	TRBJ2-7	CASSLAVTSGRANEQYF	TGTGCCAGCAGCTTAGCGGTGACTAGCGGGAGAGCCAACGAGCAGTACTTC
TRBV9	-	many	TRBJ1-1	CASSYGWGGRAFF	TGTGCCAGCAGCTACGGCTGGGGGGGGAGAGCTTTCTTT
TRBV4-2	TRBD2	many	TRBJ2-5	CASSPVWVAGDRETQYF	TGTGCCAGCAGCCCGGTTTGGGTAGCGGGAGATCGAGAGACCCAGTACTTC
TRBV29-1	-	many	TRBJ2-5	CSWRTEQETQYF	TGCAGCTGGCGGACAGAGCAAGAGACCCAGTACTTC
TRBV5-1	-	many	TRBJ2-1	CASSLGGRGLYEQFF	TGCGCCAGCAGCTTAGGCGGGCGAGGCCTCTATGAGCAGTTCTTC
TRBV18	TRBD2	many	TRBJ2-3	CASSPPGSGVTDTQYF	TGTGCCAGCTCACCACCGGGTAGCGGGGTGACAGATACGCAGTATTTT
TRBV28	-	many	TRBJ1-5	CASSSGTLLYNQPQHF	TGTGCCAGTTCCTCAGGGACACTCCTTTACAATCAGCCCCAGCATTTT
TRBV29-1	TRBD2	many	TRBJ2-5	CSDQGLAGGTQYF	TGCAGCGACCAGGGACTAGCGGGGGGGACCCAGTACTTC
TRBV20-1	-	-	TRBJ2-5	CSGAAGPGGETQYF	TGCAGCGGGGCCGCGGGTCCGGGCGGGGAGACCCAGTACTTC
TRBV6-2/TRBV6-3	TRBD2	many	TRBJ2-3	CASSQLAEFTDTQYF	TGTGCCAGCAGTCAACTAGCGGAATTCACAGATACGCAGTATTTT
TRBV20-1	-	many	TRBJ1-4	CSARDWGANEKLFF	TGCAGTGCTAGAGATTGGGGGGCGAATGAAAAACTGTTTTTT
TRBV29-1	-	many	TRBJ2-5	CSVEVKETQYF	TGCAGCGTTGAGGTCAAAGAGACCCAGTACTTC
TRBV7-9	-	many	TRBJ2-2	CASTDRIGELFF	TGTGCCAGCACCGACAGAATCGGGGAGCTGTTTTTT
TRBV3-1	-	-	TRBJ2-5	CATSQAGRGAGETQYF	TGTGCCACCTCCCAAGCCGGCAGGGGGGCGGGAGAGACCCAGTACTTC
TRBV12-3/TRBV12-4	TRBD2	large	TRBJ2-5	CASSFELAGGWDQETQYF	TGTGCCAGCAGTTTCGAACTAGCGGGAGGCTGGGACCAAGAGACCCAGTACTTC
TRBV21-1	-	many	TRBJ2-3	CASSPWRFNTDTQYF	TGTGCCAGCAGCCCCTGGCGTTTTAATACAGATACGCAGTATTTT
TRBV9	-	many	TRBJ2-1	CASSVARGGYNEQFF	TGTGCCAGCAGCGTAGCAAGGGGGGGCTACAATGAGCAGTTCTTC
TRBV10-3	TRBD2	many	TRBJ2-5	CAIRGTSGYQETQYF	TGTGCCATCAGGGGGACTAGCGGGTACCAAGAGACCCAGTACTTC
TRBV5-4	-	many	TRBJ2-3	CASSWKGGDTQYF	TGTGCCAGCAGTTGGAAAGGGGGAGATACGCAGTATTTT
TRBV5-1	-	many	TRBJ1-1	CASSLGLGEGNTEAFF	TGCGCCAGCAGCTTGGGCTTGGGAGAGGGGAACACTGAAGCTTTCTTT
TRBV7-9	-	many	TRBJ1-1	CASSTGRPEAFF	TGTGCCAGCAGCACGGGACGCCCTGAAGCTTTCTTT
TRBV29-1	-	-	TRBJ2-2	CSGAGLLTGELFF	TGCAGCGGGGCTGGCCTATTAACCGGGGAGCTGTTTTTT